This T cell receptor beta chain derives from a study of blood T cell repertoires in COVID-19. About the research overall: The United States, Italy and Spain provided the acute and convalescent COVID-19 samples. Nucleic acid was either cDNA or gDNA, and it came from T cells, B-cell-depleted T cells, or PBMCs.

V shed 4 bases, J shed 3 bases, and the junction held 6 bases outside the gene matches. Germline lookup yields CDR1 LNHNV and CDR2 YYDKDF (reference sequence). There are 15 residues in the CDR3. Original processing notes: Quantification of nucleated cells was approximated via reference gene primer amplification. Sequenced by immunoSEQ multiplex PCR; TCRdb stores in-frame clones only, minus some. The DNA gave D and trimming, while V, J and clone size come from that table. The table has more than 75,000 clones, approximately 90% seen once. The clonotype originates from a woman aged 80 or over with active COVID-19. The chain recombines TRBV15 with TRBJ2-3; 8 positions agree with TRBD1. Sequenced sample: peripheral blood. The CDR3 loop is CATSTRQGTTDTQYF. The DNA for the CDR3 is TGTGCCACCAGCACCCGACAGGGGACTACAGATACGCAGTATTTT.